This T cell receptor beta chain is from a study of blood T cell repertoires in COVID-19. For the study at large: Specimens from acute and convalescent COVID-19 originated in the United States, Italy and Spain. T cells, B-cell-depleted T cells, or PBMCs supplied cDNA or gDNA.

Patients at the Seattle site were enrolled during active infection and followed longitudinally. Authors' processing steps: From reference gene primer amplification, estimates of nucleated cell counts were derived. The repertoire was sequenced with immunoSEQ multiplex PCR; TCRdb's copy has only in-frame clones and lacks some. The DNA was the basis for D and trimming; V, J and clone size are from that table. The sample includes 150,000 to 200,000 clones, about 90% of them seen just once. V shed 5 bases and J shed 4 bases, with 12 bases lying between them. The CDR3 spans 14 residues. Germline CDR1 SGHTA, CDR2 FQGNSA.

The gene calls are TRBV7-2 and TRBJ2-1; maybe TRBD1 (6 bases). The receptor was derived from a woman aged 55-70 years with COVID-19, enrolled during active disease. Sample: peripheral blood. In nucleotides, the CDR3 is TGTGCCAGCAGCACTCCAGACAGGTACAATGAGCAGTTCTTC. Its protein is CASSTPDRYNEQFF.